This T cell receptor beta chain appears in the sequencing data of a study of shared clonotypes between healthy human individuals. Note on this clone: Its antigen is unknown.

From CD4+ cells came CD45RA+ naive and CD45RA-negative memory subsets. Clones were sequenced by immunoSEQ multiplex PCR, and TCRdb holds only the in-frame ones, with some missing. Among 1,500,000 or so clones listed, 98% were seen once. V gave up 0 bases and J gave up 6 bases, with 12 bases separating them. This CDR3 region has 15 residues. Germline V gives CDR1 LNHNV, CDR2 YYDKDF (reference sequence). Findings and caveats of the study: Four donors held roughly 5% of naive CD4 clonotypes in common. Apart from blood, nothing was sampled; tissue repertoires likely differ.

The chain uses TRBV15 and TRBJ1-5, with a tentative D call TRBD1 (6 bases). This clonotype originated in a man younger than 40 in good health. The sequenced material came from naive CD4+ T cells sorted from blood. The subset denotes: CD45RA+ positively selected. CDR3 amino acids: CATSRDPGGGQPQHF. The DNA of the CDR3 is TGTGCCACCAGCAGAGATCCCGGGGGCGGTCAGCCCCAGCATTTT.